This TCR beta chain is from a study of vaccination effects on CD4 cells after COVID-19. On the study more broadly: The vaccine given was either BNT162b2 or mRNA-1273, in two doses.

The CDR3 extends over 13 amino acids. The germline V gene encodes CDR1 LNHDA and CDR2 SQIVND (reference sequence). V lost 3 bases to trimming and J lost 8 bases, with 11 bases between them. In the case of this clone: What it binds is unknown.

Assay used: immunoSEQ multiplex PCR; TCRdb lists only in-frame clones, some missing. The table shows 63,000 or so clones, with about 69% occurring only once. Sequencing was preceded by expansion of antigen-specific CD4+ T cells with viral peptide pools in the ViraFEST assay. The culture ran for 10 days, and then CD4+ T cells were isolated. The person's infection with SARS-CoV-2, confirmed by PCR, took place between March and December 2020. The receptor comes from a human donor who had a prior SARS-CoV-2 infection. The sample was CD4+ T cells from PBMCs cultured with HIV peptides, taken before COVID-19 vaccination. The subset here: HIV-1 Nef peptide pool negative control/reference culture. The chain carries TRBV19 and TRBJ2-4, with D perhaps TRBD1 (5 bases). CDR3: CASSIGRADIQYF. CDR3 in DNA: TGTGCCAGTAGTATTGGCAGGGCTGACATTCAGTACTTC.